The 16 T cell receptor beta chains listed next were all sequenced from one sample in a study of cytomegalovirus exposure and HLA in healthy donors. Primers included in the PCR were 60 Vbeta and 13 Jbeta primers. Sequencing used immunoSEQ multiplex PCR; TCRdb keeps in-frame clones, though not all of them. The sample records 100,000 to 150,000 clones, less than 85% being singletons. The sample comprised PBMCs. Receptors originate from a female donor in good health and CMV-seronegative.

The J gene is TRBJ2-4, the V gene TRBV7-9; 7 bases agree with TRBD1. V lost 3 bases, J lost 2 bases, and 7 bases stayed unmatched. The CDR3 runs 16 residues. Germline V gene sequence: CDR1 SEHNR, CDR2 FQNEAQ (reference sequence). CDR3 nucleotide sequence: TGTGCCAGCAGCTTTGAAGGGGGCGAAACCAAAAACATTCAGTACTTC. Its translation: CASSFEGGETKNIQYF.

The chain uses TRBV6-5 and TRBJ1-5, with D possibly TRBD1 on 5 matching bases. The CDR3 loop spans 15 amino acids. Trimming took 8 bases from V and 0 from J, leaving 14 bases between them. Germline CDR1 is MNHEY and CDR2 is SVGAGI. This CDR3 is CASGGDQYSNQPQHF. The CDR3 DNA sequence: TGTGCCAGCGGGGGGGACCAATATAGCAATCAGCCCCAGCATTTT.

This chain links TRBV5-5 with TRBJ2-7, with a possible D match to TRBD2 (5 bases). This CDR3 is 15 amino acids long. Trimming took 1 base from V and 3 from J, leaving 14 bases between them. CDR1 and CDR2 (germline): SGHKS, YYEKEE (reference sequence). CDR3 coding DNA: TGTGCCAGCAGCTTGACACCGGACTCTTACTACGAGCAGTACTTC. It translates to CASSLTPDSYYEQYF.

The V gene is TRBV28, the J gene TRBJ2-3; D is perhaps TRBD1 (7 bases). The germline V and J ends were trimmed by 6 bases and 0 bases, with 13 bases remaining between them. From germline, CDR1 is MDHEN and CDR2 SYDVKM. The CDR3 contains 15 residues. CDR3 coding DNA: TGTGCCAGCAGAAAACAGGGGACTAGCACAGATACGCAGTATTTT. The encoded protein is CASRKQGTSTDTQYF. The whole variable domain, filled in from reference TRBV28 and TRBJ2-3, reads DVKVTQSSRYLVKRTGEKVFLECVQDMDHENMFWYRQDPGLGLRLIYFSYDVKMKEKGDIPEGYSVSREKKERFSLILESASTNQTSMYLCASRKQGTSTDTQYFGPGTRLTVL.

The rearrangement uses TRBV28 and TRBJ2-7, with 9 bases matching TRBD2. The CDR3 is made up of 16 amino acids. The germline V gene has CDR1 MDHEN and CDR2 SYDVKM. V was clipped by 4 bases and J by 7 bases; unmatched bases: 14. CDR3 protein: CASSSGGAGGYREQYF. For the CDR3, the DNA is TGTGCCAGCAGTTCGGGAGGAGCGGGAGGTTATAGGGAGCAGTACTTC.

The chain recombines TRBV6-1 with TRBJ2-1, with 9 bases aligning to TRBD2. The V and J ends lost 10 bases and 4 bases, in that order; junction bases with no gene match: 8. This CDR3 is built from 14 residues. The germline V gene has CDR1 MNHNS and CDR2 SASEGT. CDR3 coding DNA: TGTGCCATGGGCGGGGGGGATACGTACAATGAGCAGTTCTTC. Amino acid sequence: CAMGGGDTYNEQFF.

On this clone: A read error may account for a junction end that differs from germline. CDR3 residues: CSSSLGQGAFLGETQYF. The DNA of the CDR3 is TGTTCCAGCAGTCTCGGACAGGGGGCGTTTTTAGGAGAGACCCAGTACTTC. This chain connects TRBV7-9 to TRBJ2-5; TRBD1 matches 11 bases. CDR1 SEHNR and CDR2 FQNEAQ come from the germline V gene (reference sequence). This CDR3 comprises 17 residues.

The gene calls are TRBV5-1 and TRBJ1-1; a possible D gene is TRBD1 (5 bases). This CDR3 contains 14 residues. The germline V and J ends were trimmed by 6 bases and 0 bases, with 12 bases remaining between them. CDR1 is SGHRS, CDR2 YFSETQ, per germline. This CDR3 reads CASTGGEVNTEAFF. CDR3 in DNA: TGCGCCAGCACTGGAGGGGAGGTGAACACTGAAGCTTTCTTT.

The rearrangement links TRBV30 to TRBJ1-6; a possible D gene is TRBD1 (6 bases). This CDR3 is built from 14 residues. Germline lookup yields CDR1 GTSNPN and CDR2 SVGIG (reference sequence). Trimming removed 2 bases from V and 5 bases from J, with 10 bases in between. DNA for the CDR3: TGTGCCTGGAGTCTGGCAGGGGATAATTCACCCCTCCACTTT. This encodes CAWSLAGDNSPLHF.

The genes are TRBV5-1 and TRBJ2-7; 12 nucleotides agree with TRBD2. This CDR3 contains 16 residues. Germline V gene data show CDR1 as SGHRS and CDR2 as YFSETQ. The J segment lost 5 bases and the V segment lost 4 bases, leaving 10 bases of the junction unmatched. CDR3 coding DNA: TGCGCCAGCAGCCCGAACCTAGCGGGAGGGGCCCACGAGCAGTACTTC. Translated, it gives CASSPNLAGGAHEQYF.

The CDR3 protein is CASSQGFSGVISYEQYF. In nucleotides, the CDR3 is TGTGCCAGCAGCCAAGGGTTTAGCGGGGTGATCTCCTACGAGCAGTACTTC. The genes are TRBV4-2 and TRBJ2-7; 8 bases fit TRBD2. The CDR3 spans 17 residues. After removal of 1 base from V and 0 bases from J, the junction contained 8 bases not matched to a gene. Germline assignment: CDR1 LGHNA and CDR2 YNFKEQ.

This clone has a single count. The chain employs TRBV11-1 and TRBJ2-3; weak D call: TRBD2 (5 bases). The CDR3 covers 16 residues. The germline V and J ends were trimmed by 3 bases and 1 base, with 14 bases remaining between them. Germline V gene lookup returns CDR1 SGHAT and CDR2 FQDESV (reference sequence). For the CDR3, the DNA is TGTGCCAGCAGCTTGGTGAGCGGTGGGGGCACAGATACGCAGTATTTT. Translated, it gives CASSLVSGGGTDTQYF.

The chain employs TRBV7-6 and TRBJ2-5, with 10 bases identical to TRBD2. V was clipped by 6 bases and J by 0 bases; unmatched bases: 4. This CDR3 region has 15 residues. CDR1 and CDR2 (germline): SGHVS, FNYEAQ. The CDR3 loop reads CASSSTSGYQETQYF. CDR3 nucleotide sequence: TGTGCCAGCAGTTCGACTAGCGGGTACCAAGAGACCCAGTACTTC.

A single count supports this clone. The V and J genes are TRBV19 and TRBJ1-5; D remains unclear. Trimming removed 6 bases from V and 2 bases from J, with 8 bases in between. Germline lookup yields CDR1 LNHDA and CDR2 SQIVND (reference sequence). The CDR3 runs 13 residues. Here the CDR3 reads CASRGAGNQPQHF. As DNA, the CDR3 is TGTGCCAGTAGGGGAGCGGGCAATCAGCCCCAGCATTTT.

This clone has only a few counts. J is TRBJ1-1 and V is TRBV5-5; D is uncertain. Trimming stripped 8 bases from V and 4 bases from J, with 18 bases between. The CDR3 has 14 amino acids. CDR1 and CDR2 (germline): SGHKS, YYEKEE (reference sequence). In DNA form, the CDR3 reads TGTGCCAGTCTAGAGGGAATCTCGGTCACTGAAGCTTTCTTT. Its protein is CASLEGISVTEAFF.

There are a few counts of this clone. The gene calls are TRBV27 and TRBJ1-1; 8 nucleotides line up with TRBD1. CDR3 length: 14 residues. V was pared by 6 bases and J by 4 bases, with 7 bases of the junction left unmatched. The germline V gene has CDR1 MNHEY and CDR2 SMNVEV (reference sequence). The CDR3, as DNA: TGTGCCAGCAGAGGACAGGGTCTATTCACTGAAGCTTTCTTT. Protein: CASRGQGLFTEAFF.